A selection of T cell receptor beta chains follows, all from one sample in a study of cytomegalovirus exposure and HLA in healthy donors. The data were produced by immunoSEQ multiplex PCR, yet TCRdb's version contains in-frame clones alone and is incomplete. The sample records about 79,000 clones, 93% being singletons. Source material: PBMCs. The receptors stem from a woman younger than 45 in good health and CMV-seronegative. CDR3s include the opening cysteine and the closing phenylalanine or tryptophan. Some rows mark clone size as missing; the rest say once, few, many or name a class of expanded clone.

>NA|TRBV29-1
CSVGGGGTSYEQYF
>NA|TRBV5-4
CASSLAGGNEQYF
>NA|TRBV5-4
CASSFPLGDSGSTDTQYF
>once|TRBV2
CASSAQGWTSGEQFF
>NA|TRBV27
CASSSRTGGTTRTDTIYF
>NA|TRBV5-4
CASSLAGVNEQFF
>NA|TRBV5-6
CASTLGLGNTGELFF
>few|TRBV6-1
CATEQGAETDTQYF
>NA|TRBV6-5
CASSYSNSGHEQFF
>NA|TRBV5-1
CASSLVPGGSTDTQYF
>NA|TRBV30
CAWSSRLAGGSEQFF
>NA|TRBV19
CASSPGTSNHEQYF
>NA|TRBV5-1
CASSLQGRSLSTNEKLFF
>NA|TRBV7-2
CASSPEWDIPYEQYF
>NA|TRBV6-5
CASSYTAQETQYF
>NA|TRBV7-2
CASSTGLQNTGELFF
>NA|TRBV7-2
CASSRKPGGTGELFF
>NA|TRBV7-8
CASSRHRGSGNTIYF
>NA|TRBV28
CASSLRQGVYNEQFF
>NA|TRBV6-1
CASSEGHQPRQPQHF
>few|TRBV19
CASSYSETGLQPQHF
>NA|TRBV6-5
CASSLRQEMNTEAFF
>NA|TRBV27
CASCLTGGAGTDTQYF
>few|TRBV7-9
CASRSGQGDTEAFF
>NA|TRBV5-4
CASSFVGATTGELFF
>NA|TRBV6-5
CASSYVASGSKNIQYF